This T cell receptor (beta chain) was documented in a study of shared clonotypes between healthy human individuals (dated by TCRdb to the early 2020s). Context from the whole study: A few men and two women, aged 18 to 49 years, made up the cohort. For each donor, three plates each were used for CD4 naive and CD4 memory, two plates were used for CD8 naive, and one plate was used for CD8 memory. To estimate repertoire size and how much clonotype sharing occurs between individuals, the study deeply sequenced the blood TCR repertoires of roughly 5 healthy adults. Libraries were prepared and TCR repertoires were sequenced by different laboratories using diverse techniques, in order to increase sequencing depth and limit assay-specific biases. Per donor, leukapheresis produced somewhere between about 0.8 and 9 billion PBMCs.

CDR3 length: 16 amino acids, cysteine to phenylalanine. The DNA shown is the 48-base CDR3, in frame from base 1. Between the V and J ends, shortened by 2 bases and 4 bases respectively, the junction contains 14 bases. The germline V gene (reference sequence) gives CDR1 as MNHEY and CDR2 as SMNVEV. With regard to this clone: No antigen is known for it. Per-nucleotide qualities are absent, and no much larger clonotype sits a single base away.

The study at large found these results: Pairwise subsampling indicated that sequencing depth was expected to affect the degree of clonotype sharing among donors. Compared with non-shared clonotypes, the clonotypes found in all four sorted-subset donors had higher generation probabilities. Naive subsets generally had larger estimated clonotype richness than memory subsets did. Sampling was restricted to blood, and TCR repertoires in tissue are likely to differ from TCR repertoires in blood. The genetic and exposure-history diversity represented was limited by the small number of donors. Sharing across a handful of donors was observed for about 5% of naive CD4, over 3% of naive CD8, around 2.5% of memory CD4, and around 0.42% of memory CD8 clonotypes. Incomplete sequencing was indicated by rarefaction of sorted-subset datasets, despite the large sequencing depth.

Healthy HIV-negative adults with no recently reported acute infections or vaccinations were included as donors. All donors were Caucasian adults living in Nashville, Tennessee, USA. The CD8 memory samples were a combination of magnetically selected CD45RO+ cells and CCR7-negative CD45RA+ effector memory (TemRA) cells. Blood was obtained by leukapheresis, after which PBMCs were separated by Ficoll-Histopaque density gradient centrifugation and cryopreserved in liquid nitrogen vapor phase. Analytical flow cytometry was used to check the purity and quantity of each magnetically sorted T cell population. Genomic DNA was isolated from every sorted fraction and measured by UV absorbance on a Nanodrop 2000c. Using the deep immunoSEQ assay, multiplex PCR amplified TCR CDR3 regions from genomic DNA. For each cell subset, the extracted genomic DNA was distributed evenly across all wells of several immunoSEQ 96-well plates, and each plate served as one replicate. For sorted subsets, each replicate PCR was loaded with around 200 ng genomic DNA, equivalent to approximately 27,000 T cell genomes. Purified libraries were quantified with a Qubit 3.0 fluorometer, sized on a Bioanalyzer 2100, and re-quantified with the KAPA Library Quantification kit. A separate single-read 150-cycle Illumina NextSeq 550 flow cell was used to sequence each immunoSEQ 96-well plate. The authors processed their data as follows. Because the immunoSEQ output held only junctional sequences and lacked quality scores, the filtering could not match the filtering applied to full-length reads. To assign V/J genes and CDR3, sequences were annotated using PyIR, a Python wrapper for IgBLAST v1.9, with IMGT germline references. Reads were removed for weak V/J assignments (E-value above 1e-6), missing CDR3, stop codons, out-of-frame junctions, or ambiguous translated residues. A V3J clonotype was defined by an identical inferred V gene, J gene, and CDR3 amino acid sequence. Percentage overlap between repertoires was calculated by dividing the number of shared unique clonotypes by the size of the smaller repertoire. Richness of each repertoire was evaluated using RTK rarefaction, the Chao1 estimator, and Recon v2.1 estimates of unobserved clonotypes. Generation probabilities for all TCRbeta clonotypes obtained by the gDNA method from several donors were computed using OLGA. TCRdb took over this immuneACCESS table, retaining in-frame rearrangements with V and J assigned. Such tables are incomplete; in checked studies, under half of the missing clones stem from an unresolved V gene, and the remainder is unexplained. Clone size and V and J calls were adopted from that table, with D and trimming inferred from the DNA. The sample profile shows about 330,000 clones; around nine tenths of them were found once. The ten largest clones represent around 15% of the sample.

This receptor was identified in a man between 18 and 29 years old in good health. Sequenced input: memory CD8+ T cells sorted from blood. According to the study, the label for this sample's cell subset or site signals: CD45RO+ cells pooled with CCR7-negative TemRA cells. Here the chain combines TRBV27 and TRBJ2-2; tentative D gene TRBD2, with 6 bases matching. CDR3 loop: CASSLAAGLGTGELFF. The DNA sequence is as follows: TGTGCCAGCAGTTTAGCCGCGGGGTTAGGCACCGGGGAGCTGTTTTTT.